Listed below are T cell receptor beta chains from one sample, sequenced in a study of cytomegalovirus exposure and HLA in healthy donors. TCRdb's table, derived via immunoSEQ multiplex PCR, lists solely in-frame clones and lacks some. This sample has under 110,000 clones, with over 70% found just once. Sequencing used PBMCs. Receptors originate from a man aged 50-59 years in good health and CMV-seronegative. CDR3s include the opening cysteine and the closing phenylalanine or tryptophan.

V	CDR3
TRBV28	CVGGSNYGYTF
TRBV28	CATETGLTNEKLFF
TRBV5-1	CASSWGSGGDEQYF
TRBV4-2	CASRGRTTDTQYF
TRBV5-1	CASSWSGRGSYEQYF
TRBV2	CASGGTGSKNIQYF
TRBV28	CASSPGGGVAYGYTF
TRBV10-1	CASSETGVRDTQYF
TRBV25-1	CASRTGYTEAFF
TRBV29-1	CSVAGTGNSPLHF
TRBV6-1	CASTGQGHEQYF
TRBV5-1	CASSLSGQGSPLHF
TRBV11-2	CASSLRGDPYNEQFF
TRBV4-1	CASSQGGRGGQDEQFF
TRBV28	CASTFGQNQPQHF
TRBV7-2	CASRDSGRAYEQYF
TRBV11-3	CASSLDQGARTQYF
TRBV9	CASSVVGAGGSNEQFF
TRBV27	CASTLLSGTANTEAFF
TRBV9	CASSADTDTQYF
TRBV7-3	CASSLTEGSEAFF
TRBV6-5	CASSYSLTGGTEAFF
TRBV18	CASSPGTGQTEAFF
TRBV19	CASSIDRTYGYTF
TRBV6-1	CASSIEKGAYEQYF
TRBV30	CAWSGTGGANHEQYF